This note documents a single T cell receptor (beta chain) sequence. Its specificity is unknown. Expansion of antigen-specific CD4+ T cells with viral peptide pools was carried out by the ViraFEST assay before sequencing. Following culture for around 10 days, CD4+ T cells were isolated. A half-volume exchange with IL-2 medium occurred on days 3 and 7. Assay used: immunoSEQ multiplex PCR; TCRdb lists only in-frame clones, some missing. The sample includes about 54,000 clones, around 75% of them seen just once. The data belong to a study of vaccination effects on CD4 cells after COVID-19. From germline, CDR1 is SGHRS and CDR2 YFSETQ. The CDR3 runs 15 residues. V dropped 0 bases and J dropped 2 bases, with 8 bases sitting between them. General study points: Convalescent patients in the study were few, and early post-infection timepoints were absent.

This sequence was found in a human donor who received a COVID-19 vaccine. Sequenced here: CD4+ T cells from PBMCs cultured with HCoV-229E spike peptides, sampled before COVID-19 vaccination. The chain employs TRBV5-1 and TRBJ2-2, with D tentatively TRBD2 (5 bases). Written as DNA, the CDR3 is TGCGCCAGCAGCTTGGCGGACTCAAACACCGGGGAGCTGTTTTTT. It yields the protein CASSLADSNTGELFF. Looking up the rest from reference TRBV5-1 and TRBJ2-2 gives the full variable domain: KAGVTQTPRYLIKTRGQQVTLSCSPISGHRSVSWYQQTPGQGLQFLFEYFSETQRNKGNFPGRFSGRQFSNSRSEMNVSTLELGDSALYLCASSLADSNTGELFFGEGSRLTVL.